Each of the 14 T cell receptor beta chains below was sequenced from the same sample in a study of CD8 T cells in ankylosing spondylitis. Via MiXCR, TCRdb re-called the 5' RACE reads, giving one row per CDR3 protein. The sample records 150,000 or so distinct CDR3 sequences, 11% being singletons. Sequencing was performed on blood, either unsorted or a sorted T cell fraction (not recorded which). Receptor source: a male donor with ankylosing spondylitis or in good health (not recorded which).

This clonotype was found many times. CDR3 residues: CASSPRDRGPTDTQYF. CDR3 bases: TGCGCCAGCAGCCCGCGGGACAGGGGGCCGACAGATACGCAGTATTTT. This chain links TRBV5-1 with TRBJ2-3, with 12 bases identical to TRBD1. The CDR3 has 16 amino acids. The germline gives CDR1 SGHRS, CDR2 YFSETQ. V gave up 4 bases and J gave up 3 bases; unmatched junction bases: 6.

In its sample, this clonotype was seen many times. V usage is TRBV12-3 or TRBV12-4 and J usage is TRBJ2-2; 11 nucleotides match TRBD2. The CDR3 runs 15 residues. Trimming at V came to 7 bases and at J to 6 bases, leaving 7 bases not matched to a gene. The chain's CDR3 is CASILAGGIPGELFF. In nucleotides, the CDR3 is TGTGCCAGCATCTTAGCGGGAGGGATTCCCGGGGAGCTGTTTTTT.

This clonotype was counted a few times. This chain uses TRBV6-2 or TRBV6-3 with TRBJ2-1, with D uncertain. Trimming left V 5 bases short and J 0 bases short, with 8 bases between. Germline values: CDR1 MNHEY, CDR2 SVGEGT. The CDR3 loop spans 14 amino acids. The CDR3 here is CASSVLNSYNEQFF. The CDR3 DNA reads TGTGCCAGCAGTGTACTGAACTCCTACAATGAGCAGTTCTTC.

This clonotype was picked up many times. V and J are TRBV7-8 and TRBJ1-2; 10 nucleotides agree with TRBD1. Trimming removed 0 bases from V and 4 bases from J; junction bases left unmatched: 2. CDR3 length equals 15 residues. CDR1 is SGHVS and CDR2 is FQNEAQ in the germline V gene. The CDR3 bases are TGTGCCAGCAGCTTAGCGCGGACAGGGGGCTATGGCTACACCTTC. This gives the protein CASSLARTGGYGYTF.

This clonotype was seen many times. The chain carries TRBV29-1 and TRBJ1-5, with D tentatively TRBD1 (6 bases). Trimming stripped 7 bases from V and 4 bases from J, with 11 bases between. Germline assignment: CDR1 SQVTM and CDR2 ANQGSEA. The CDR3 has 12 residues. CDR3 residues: CSAGQNNQPQHF. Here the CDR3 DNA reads TGCAGCGCAGGACAGAATAATCAGCCCCAGCATTTT. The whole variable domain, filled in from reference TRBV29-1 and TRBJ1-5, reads SAVISQKPSRDICQRGTSLTIQCQVDSQVTMMFWYRQQPGQSLTLIATANQGSEATYESGFVIDKFPISRPNLTFSTLTVSNMSPEDSSIYLCSAGQNNQPQHFGDGTRLSIL.

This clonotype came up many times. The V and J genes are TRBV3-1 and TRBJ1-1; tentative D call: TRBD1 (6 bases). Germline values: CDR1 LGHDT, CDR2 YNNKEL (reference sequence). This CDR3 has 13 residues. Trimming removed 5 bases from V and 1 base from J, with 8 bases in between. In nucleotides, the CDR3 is TGTGCCAGCAGCACACAGGGGAACACTGAAGCTTTCTTT. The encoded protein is CASSTQGNTEAFF. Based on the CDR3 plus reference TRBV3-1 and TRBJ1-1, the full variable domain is DTAVSQTPKYLVTQMGNDKSIKCEQNLGHDTMYWYKQDSKKFLKIMFSYNNKELIINETVPNRFSPKSPDKAHLNLHINSLELGDSAVYFCASSTQGNTEAFFGQGTRLTVV.

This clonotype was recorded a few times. Here the CDR3 DNA reads TGTGCCAGCAGCACAACAGGGGGCGATAATTCACCCCTCCACTTT. Encoded protein: CASSTTGGDNSPLHF. The genes are TRBV7-9 and TRBJ1-6; TRBD1 matches 9 bases. The CDR3 totals 15 residues. The V and J ends lost 5 bases and 5 bases, in that order; junction bases with no gene match: 4. In germline, CDR1 is SEHNR, CDR2 FQNEAQ (reference sequence).

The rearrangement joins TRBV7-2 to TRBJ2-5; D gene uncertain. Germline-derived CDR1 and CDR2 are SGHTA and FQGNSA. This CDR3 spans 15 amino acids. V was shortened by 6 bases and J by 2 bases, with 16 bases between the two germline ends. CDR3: CASSRLGPGQETQYF. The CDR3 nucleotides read TGTGCCAGCAGTCGGTTGGGTCCCGGACAAGAGACCCAGTACTTC.

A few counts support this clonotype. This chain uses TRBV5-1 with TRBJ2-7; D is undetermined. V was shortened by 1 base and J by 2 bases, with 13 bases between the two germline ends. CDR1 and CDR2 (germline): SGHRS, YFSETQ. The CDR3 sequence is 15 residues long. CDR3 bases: TGCGCCAGCAGCTTGTTTGAGGTGCGACCCTACGAGCAGTACTTC. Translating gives CASSLFEVRPYEQYF.

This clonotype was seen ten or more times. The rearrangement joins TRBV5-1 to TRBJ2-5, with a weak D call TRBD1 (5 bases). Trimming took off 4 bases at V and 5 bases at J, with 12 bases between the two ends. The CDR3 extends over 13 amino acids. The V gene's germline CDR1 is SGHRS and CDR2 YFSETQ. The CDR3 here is CASSRGRQETQYF. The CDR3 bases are TGCGCCAGCAGCCGCGGACGACAGGAGACCCAGTACTTC.

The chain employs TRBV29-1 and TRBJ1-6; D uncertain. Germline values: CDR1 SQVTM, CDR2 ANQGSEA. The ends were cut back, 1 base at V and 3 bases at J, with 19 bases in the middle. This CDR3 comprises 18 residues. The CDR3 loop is CSVEVHRPEAIYNSPLHF. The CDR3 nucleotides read TGCAGCGTTGAAGTTCATCGCCCAGAGGCCATCTATAATTCACCCCTCCACTTT.

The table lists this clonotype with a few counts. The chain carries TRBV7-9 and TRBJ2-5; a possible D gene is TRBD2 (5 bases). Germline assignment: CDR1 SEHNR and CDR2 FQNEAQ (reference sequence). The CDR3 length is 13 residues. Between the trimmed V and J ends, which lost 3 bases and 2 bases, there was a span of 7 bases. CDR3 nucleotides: TGTGCCAGCAGCTTTAGCGAGCAAGAGACCCAGTACTTC. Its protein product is CASSFSEQETQYF. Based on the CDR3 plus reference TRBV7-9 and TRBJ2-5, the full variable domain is DTGVSQNPRHKITKRGQNVTFRCDPISEHNRLYWYRQTLGQGPEFLTYFQNEAQLEKSRLLSDRFSAERPKGSFSTLEIQRTEQGDSAMYLCASSFSEQETQYFGPGTRLLVL.

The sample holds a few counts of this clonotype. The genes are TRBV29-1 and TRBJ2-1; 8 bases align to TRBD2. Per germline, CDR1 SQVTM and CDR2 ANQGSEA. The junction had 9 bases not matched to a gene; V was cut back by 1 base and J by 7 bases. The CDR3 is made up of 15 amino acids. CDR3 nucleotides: TGCAGCGTTGAAGTAGGTTTAGCGGGAAAGAATGAGCAGTTCTTC. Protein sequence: CSVEVGLAGKNEQFF.

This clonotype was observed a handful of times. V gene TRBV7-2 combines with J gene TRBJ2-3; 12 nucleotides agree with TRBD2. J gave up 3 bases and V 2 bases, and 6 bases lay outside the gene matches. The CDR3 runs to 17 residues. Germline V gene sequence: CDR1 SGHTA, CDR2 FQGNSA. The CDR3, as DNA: TGTGCCAGCAGCTTACCCCTAGCGGGGGGGCCAACAGATACGCAGTATTTT. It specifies CASSLPLAGGPTDTQYF.